A single TCR beta chain is shown here with its context. This specimen comes from a study of PD-L1 blockade in urothelial cancer. Study-wide background: There were a median of about 140,000 T cells in blood samples.

Each PCR received spiked synthetic TCR analog templates. Sequencing was performed with immunoSEQ multiplex PCR; in TCRdb, only in-frame clones are kept and a portion is missing. The sample comprises 65,000 to 80,000 clones, 85% to 90% of which are singletons, and under 6% rests with the top ten. Time point indicated: pretreatment peripheral blood. Germline values: CDR1 SGHAT, CDR2 FQNNGV. V dropped 3 bases and J dropped 2; count of bases not matched to a gene: 1. The CDR3 runs to 13 residues. This receptor was obtained from a man between 65 and 85 years old with urothelial cancer. Sequencing was performed on PBMCs, taken around atezolizumab (anti-PD-L1) treatment. The J gene is TRBJ2-7, the V gene TRBV11-2; TRBD1 agrees at 7 bases. CDR3 sequence: CASSFGTAYEQYF. The CDR3 DNA reads as TGTGCCAGCAGCTTTGGGACAGCCTACGAGCAGTACTTC.